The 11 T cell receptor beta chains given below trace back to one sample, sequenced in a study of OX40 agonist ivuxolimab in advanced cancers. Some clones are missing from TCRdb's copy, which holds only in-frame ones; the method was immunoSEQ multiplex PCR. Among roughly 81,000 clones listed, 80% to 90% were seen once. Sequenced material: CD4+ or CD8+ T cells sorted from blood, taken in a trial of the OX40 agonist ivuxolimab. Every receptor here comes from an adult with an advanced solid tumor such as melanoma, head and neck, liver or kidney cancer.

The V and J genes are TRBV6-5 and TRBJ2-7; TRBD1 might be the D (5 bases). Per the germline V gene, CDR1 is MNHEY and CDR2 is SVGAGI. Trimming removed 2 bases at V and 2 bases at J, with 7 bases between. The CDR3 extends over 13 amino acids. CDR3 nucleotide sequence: TGTGCCAGCAGTTACATGGACACCTACGAGCAGTACTTC. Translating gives CASSYMDTYEQYF.

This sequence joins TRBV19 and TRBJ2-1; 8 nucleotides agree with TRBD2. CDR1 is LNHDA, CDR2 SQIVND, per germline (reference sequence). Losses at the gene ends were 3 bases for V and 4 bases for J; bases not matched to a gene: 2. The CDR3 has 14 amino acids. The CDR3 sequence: CASSISGSYNEQFF. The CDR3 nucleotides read TGTGCCAGTAGTATCAGCGGGAGTTACAATGAGCAGTTCTTC.

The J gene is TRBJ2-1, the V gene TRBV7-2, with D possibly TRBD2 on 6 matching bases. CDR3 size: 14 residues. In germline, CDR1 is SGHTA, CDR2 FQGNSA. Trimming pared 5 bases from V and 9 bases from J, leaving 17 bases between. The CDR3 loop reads CASSLRDSSSEQFF. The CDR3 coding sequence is TGTGCCAGCAGCCTCCGGGACTCTTCTAGTGAGCAGTTCTTC. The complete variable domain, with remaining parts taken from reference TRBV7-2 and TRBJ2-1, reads GAGVSQSPSNKVTEKGKDVELRCDPISGHTALYWYRQSLGQGLEFLIYFQGNSAPDKSGLPSDRFSAERTGGSVSTLTIQRTQQEDSAVYLCASSLRDSSSEQFFGPGTRLTVL.

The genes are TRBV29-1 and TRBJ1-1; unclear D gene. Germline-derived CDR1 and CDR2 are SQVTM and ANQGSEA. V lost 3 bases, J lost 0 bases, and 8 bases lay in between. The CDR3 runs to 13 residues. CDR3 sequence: CSVEVPMNTEAFF. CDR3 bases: TGCAGCGTTGAGGTCCCCATGAACACTGAAGCTTTCTTT.

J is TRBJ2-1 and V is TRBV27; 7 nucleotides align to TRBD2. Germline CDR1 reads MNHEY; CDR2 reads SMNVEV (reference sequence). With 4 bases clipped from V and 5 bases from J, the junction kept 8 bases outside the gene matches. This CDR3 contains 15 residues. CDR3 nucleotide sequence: TGTGCCAGCAGTTCAGCGGGGAGCAATAACAATGAGCAGTTCTTC. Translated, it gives CASSSAGSNNNEQFF.

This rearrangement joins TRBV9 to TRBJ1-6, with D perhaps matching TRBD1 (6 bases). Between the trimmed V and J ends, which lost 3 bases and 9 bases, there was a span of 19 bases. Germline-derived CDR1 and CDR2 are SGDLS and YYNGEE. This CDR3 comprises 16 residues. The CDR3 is CASSAGVLGEGSPLHF. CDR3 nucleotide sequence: TGTGCCAGCAGCGCAGGGGTTCTGGGGGAGGGTTCACCCCTCCACTTT.

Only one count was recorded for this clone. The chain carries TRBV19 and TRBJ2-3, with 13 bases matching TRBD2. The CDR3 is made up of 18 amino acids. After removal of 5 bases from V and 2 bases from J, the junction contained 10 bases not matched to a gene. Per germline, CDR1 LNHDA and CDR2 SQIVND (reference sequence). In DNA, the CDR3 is TGTGCCAGTAGTCCAGAACGGACTAGCGGGAGATCCACAGATACGCAGTATTTT. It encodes CASSPERTSGRSTDTQYF. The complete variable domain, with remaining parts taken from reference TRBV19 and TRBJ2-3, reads DGGITQSPKYLFRKEGQNVTLSCEQNLNHDAMYWYRQDPGQGLRLIYYSQIVNDFQKGDIAEGYSVSREKKESFPLTVTSAQKNPTAFYLCASSPERTSGRSTDTQYFGPGTRLTVL.

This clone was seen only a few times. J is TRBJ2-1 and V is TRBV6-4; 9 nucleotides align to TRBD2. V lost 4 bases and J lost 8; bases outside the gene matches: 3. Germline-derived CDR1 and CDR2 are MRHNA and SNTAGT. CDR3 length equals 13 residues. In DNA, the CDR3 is TGTGCCAGCAGTGTACTAGCGGGTCATGAGCAGTTCTTC. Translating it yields CASSVLAGHEQFF.

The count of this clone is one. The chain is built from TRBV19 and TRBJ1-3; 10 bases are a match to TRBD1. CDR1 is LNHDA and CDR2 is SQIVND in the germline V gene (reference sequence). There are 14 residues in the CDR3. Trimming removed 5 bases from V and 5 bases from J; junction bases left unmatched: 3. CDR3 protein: CASSPGQGRNTIYF. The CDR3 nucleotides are TGTGCCAGTAGTCCGGGACAGGGGCGAAACACCATATATTTT.

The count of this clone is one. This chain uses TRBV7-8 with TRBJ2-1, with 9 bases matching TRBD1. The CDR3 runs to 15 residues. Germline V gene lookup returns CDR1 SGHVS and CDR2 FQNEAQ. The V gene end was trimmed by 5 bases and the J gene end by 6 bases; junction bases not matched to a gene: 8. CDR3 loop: CASSRDRVWGNEQFF. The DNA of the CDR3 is TGTGCCAGCAGCCGGGACAGGGTTTGGGGCAATGAGCAGTTCTTC.

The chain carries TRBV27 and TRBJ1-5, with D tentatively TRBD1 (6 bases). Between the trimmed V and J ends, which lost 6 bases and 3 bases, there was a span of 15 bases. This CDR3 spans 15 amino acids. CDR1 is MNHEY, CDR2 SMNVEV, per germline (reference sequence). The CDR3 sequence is CASRSDWGLNQPQHF. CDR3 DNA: TGTGCCAGCAGGTCTGACTGGGGGCTCAATCAGCCCCAGCATTTT.